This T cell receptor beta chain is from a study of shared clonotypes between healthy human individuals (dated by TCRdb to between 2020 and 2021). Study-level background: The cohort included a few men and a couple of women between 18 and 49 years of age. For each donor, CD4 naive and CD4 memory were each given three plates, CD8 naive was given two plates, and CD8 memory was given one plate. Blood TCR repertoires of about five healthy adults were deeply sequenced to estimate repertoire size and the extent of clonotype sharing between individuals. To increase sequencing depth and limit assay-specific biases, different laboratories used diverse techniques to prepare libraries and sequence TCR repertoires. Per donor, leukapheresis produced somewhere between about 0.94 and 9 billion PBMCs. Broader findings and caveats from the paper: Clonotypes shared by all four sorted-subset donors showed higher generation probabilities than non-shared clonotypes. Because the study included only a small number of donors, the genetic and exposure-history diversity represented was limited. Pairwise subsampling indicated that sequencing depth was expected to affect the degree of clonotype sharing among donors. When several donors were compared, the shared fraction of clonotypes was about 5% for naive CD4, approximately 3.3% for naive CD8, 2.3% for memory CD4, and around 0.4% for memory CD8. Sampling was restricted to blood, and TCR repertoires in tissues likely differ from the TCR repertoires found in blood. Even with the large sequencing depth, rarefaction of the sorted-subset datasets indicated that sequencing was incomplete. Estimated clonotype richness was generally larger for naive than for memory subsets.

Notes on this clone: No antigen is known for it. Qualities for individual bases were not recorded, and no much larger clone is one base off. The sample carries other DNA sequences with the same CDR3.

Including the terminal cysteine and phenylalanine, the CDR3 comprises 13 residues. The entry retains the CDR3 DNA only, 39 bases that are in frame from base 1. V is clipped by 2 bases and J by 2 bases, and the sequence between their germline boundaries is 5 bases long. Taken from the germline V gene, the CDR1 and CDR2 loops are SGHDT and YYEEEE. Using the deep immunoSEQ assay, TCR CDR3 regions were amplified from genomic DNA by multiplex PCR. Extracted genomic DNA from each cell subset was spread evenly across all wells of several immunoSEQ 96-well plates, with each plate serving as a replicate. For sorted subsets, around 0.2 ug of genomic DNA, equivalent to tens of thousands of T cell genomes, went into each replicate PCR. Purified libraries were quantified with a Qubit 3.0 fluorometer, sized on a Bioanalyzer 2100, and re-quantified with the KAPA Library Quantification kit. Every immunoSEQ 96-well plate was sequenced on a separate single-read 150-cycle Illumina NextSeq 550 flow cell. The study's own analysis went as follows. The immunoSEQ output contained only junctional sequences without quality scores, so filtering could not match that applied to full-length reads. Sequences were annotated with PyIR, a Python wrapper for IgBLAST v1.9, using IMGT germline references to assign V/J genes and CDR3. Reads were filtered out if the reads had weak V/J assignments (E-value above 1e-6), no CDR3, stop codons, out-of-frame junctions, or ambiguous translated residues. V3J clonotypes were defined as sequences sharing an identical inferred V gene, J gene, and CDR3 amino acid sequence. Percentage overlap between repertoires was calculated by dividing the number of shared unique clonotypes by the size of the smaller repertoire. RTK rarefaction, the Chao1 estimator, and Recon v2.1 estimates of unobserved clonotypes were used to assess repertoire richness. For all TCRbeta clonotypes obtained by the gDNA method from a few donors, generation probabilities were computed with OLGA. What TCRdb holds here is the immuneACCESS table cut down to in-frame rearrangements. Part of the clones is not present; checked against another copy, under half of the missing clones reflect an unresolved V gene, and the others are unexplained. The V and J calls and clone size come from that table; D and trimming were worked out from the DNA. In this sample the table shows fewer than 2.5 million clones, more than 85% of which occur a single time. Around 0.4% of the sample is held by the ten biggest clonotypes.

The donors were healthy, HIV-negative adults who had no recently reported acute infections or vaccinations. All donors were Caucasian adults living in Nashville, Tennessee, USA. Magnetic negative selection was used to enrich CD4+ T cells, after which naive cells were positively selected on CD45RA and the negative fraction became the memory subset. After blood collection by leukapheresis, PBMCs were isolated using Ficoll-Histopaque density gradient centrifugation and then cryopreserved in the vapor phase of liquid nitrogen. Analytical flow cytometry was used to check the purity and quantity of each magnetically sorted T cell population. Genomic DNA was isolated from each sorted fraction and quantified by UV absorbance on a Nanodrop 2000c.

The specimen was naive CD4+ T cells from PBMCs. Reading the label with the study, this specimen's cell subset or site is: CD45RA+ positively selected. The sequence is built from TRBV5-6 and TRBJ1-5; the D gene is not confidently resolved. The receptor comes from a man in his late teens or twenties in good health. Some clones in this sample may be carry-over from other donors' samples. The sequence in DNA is TGTGCCAGCAGCTTAAGAGGCAATCAGCCCCAGCATTTT. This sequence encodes CASSLRGNQPQHF.